This TCR beta chain was observed in a study of beta chain features in type 1 diabetes. Study findings and constraints: cDNA-based reads could over-represent cells with high TCR expression. Whether HLA type affects TCRB rearrangement stayed undetermined in the present work. Type 1 diabetes patients showed a moderate but significant shortening of TCRB CDR3s in all four CD4+ subsets.

Reverse transcribing all isolated RNA meant expressed TCRB transcripts were sequenced. Generated by immunoSEQ multiplex PCR, the TCRdb table keeps only in-frame clones and is missing some. This repertoire shows about 250,000 clones, roughly 10% found once; its top ten account for more than 0.015%. Comment on this clone: Antigen: not known.

V dropped 3 bases and J dropped 2 bases, with 7 bases sitting between them. The CDR3 is 12 residues long. The germline V gene has CDR1 SQVTM and CDR2 ANQGSEA. Sequencing used naive CD4+ T cells from blood. The chain carries TRBV29-1 and TRBJ1-2; D unresolved. The clonotype was recovered from a man aged 25 to 45 with type 1 diabetes. The CDR3 reads CSVEGRNYGYTF. The CDR3 bases are TGCAGCGTTGAGGGCAGAAACTATGGCTACACCTTC.